The rows below give T cell receptor beta chains drawn from one sample of a study of shared clonotypes between healthy human individuals. TCRdb's copy holds only in-frame clones and misses some; the assay was immunoSEQ multiplex PCR. The table includes about 470,000 clones, roughly 77% detected once. What was sequenced was PBMCs. Receptor source: a woman between 40 and 55 years old in good health. Some clones in this sample may be carry-over from other donors' samples. The CDR3 runs from the conserved cysteine through the conserved F or W. The D gene is left open where the match is weak. Some rows mark clone size as missing; the rest say once, few, many or name a class of expanded clone.

J gene: TRBJ2-7
clone size: -
V gene: TRBV28
D gene: TRBD2
CDR3 protein: CASNPGLAGAYEQYF
CDR3 DNA: TGTGCCAGCAATCCGGGACTAGCGGGGGCCTACGAGCAGTACTTC

J gene: TRBJ2-5
clone size: -
V gene: TRBV5-1
D gene: -
CDR3 protein: CASSWDTGVSDQYF
CDR3 DNA: TGCGCCAGCAGCTGGGACACCGGCGTGAGTGACCAGTACTTC

J gene: TRBJ2-7
clone size: -
V gene: TRBV30
D gene: -
CDR3 protein: CAGGRPPYEQYF
CDR3 DNA: TGTGCCGGGGGACGGCCACCCTACGAGCAGTACTTC

J gene: TRBJ2-7
clone size: -
V gene: TRBV7-8
D gene: -
CDR3 protein: CASSPGQNPYEQYF
CDR3 DNA: TGTGCCAGCAGCCCCGGACAGAACCCCTACGAGCAGTACTTC

J gene: TRBJ2-7
clone size: -
V gene: TRBV11-2
D gene: TRBD2
CDR3 protein: CASSTSGLGIYEQYF
CDR3 DNA: TGTGCCAGCAGCACCTCCGGACTAGGAATCTACGAGCAGTACTTC

J gene: TRBJ2-1
clone size: -
V gene: TRBV10-2
D gene: -
CDR3 protein: CASSVRTHRDEQFF
CDR3 DNA: TGCGCCAGCAGTGTCCGGACTCACAGGGATGAGCAGTTCTTC

J gene: TRBJ2-7
clone size: -
V gene: TRBV27
D gene: TRBD2
CDR3 protein: CASSLQAGGYEQYF
CDR3 DNA: TGTGCCAGCAGTTTACAAGCGGGAGGGTACGAGCAGTACTTC

J gene: TRBJ1-5
clone size: few
V gene: TRBV5-8
D gene: -
CDR3 protein: CASSLRTEEQPQHF
CDR3 DNA: TGTGCCAGCAGCTTGAGGACAGAGGAGCAGCCCCAGCATTTT

J gene: TRBJ1-3
clone size: -
V gene: TRBV9
D gene: -
CDR3 protein: CASSGTGLGNTIYF
CDR3 DNA: TGTGCCAGCAGCGGTACAGGGTTAGGAAACACCATATATTTT

J gene: TRBJ2-3
clone size: -
V gene: TRBV7-9
D gene: TRBD2
CDR3 protein: CASSLVAGGPEDTQYF
CDR3 DNA: TGTGCCAGCAGCTTAGTGGCGGGAGGGCCAGAAGATACGCAGTATTTT

J gene: TRBJ1-1
clone size: -
V gene: TRBV7-9
D gene: -
CDR3 protein: CASSPRNRAGNTEAFF
CDR3 DNA: TGTGCCAGCAGCCCAAGGAATAGGGCGGGAAACACTGAAGCTTTCTTT

J gene: TRBJ2-1
clone size: many
V gene: TRBV19
D gene: -
CDR3 protein: CASTIRGSYNEQFF
CDR3 DNA: TGTGCCAGTACCATAAGGGGCTCCTACAATGAGCAGTTCTTC

J gene: TRBJ1-4
clone size: -
V gene: TRBV19
D gene: -
CDR3 protein: CASRWARGLATNEKLFF
CDR3 DNA: TGTGCCAGCAGATGGGCCAGGGGCCTTGCAACTAATGAAAAACTGTTTTTT

J gene: TRBJ1-1
clone size: -
V gene: TRBV2
D gene: -
CDR3 protein: CASSIGGPSNTEAFF
CDR3 DNA: TGTGCCAGCAGTATCGGGGGGCCCTCGAACACTGAAGCTTTCTTT

J gene: TRBJ2-5
clone size: -
V gene: TRBV14
D gene: TRBD1
CDR3 protein: CASSPRGPGETQYF
CDR3 DNA: TGTGCCAGCAGCCCGAGGGGGCCGGGGGAGACCCAGTACTTC

J gene: TRBJ2-1
clone size: -
V gene: TRBV10-2
D gene: TRBD1
CDR3 protein: CASRDRQGNYNEQFF
CDR3 DNA: TGCGCCAGCAGAGATCGACAGGGTAATTACAATGAGCAGTTCTTC

J gene: TRBJ1-3
clone size: few
V gene: TRBV5-4
D gene: TRBD1
CDR3 protein: CASSAWTGTGSGNTIYF
CDR3 DNA: TGTGCCAGCAGCGCCTGGACAGGAACCGGCTCTGGAAACACCATATATTTT